The 8 T cell receptor beta chains below come from one sample, sequenced in a study of shared clonotypes between healthy human individuals (TCRdb year 2020). Library prep was done by the immunoSEQ multiplex PCR assay. TCRdb retrieved this table from immuneACCESS and kept in-frame rearrangements only. Not all clones are present; in checked studies, unresolved V genes account for under half, and no reason is known for the remainder. For this sample there are some 2.4 million clones; roughly 93% appear just once. The ten most abundant clones make up 0.36% of the sample. Sequenced sample: naive CD4+ T cells from PBMCs. The cell subset or site label on this specimen signifies: CD45RA+ positively selected. Every receptor here comes from a man aged 18 to 29 in good health. Some clones in this sample may be carry-over from other donors' samples.

The rearrangement joins TRBV15 to TRBJ2-3; 9 bases match TRBD2. Germline CDR1 is LNHNV and CDR2 is YYDKDF (reference sequence). CDR3 length: 15 residues. V gave up 6 bases and J gave up 6 bases; unmatched junction bases: 10. The CDR3 here is CATRGIAGASDTQYF. The DNA for the CDR3 is TGTGCCACCAGGGGAATAGCGGGAGCTTCCGATACGCAGTATTTT.

This clone appeared once. The CDR3 sequence: CASSSPHPTPYEQYF. The CDR3 coding sequence is TGTGCCAGCAGTTCACCACACCCAACCCCCTACGAGCAGTACTTC. V and J are TRBV28 and TRBJ2-7; no clear D gene. Trimming took 4 bases from V and 2 from J, leaving 15 bases between them. This CDR3 region has 15 residues. CDR1 is MDHEN and CDR2 is SYDVKM in the germline V gene.

The chain couples TRBV27 to TRBJ2-7, with TRBD2 matching 8 bases. Per the germline V gene, CDR1 is MNHEY and CDR2 is SMNVEV (reference sequence). CDR3 length equals 20 residues. J was trimmed by 0 bases and V by 5 bases; bases with no gene match: 21. The CDR3: CASSPPRGSGTHLSSYEQYF. The CDR3 nucleotides read TGTGCCAGCAGTCCTCCCCGGGGTAGCGGGACCCACCTAAGCTCCTACGAGCAGTACTTC.

This clone has just one count. The genes are TRBV27 and TRBJ2-1; the D gene is possibly TRBD2 (5 bases). Trimming left V 3 bases short and J 6 bases short, with 15 bases between. Germline assignment: CDR1 MNHEY and CDR2 SMNVEV (reference sequence). The CDR3 runs 15 residues. This CDR3 is CASSFEAGPVNEQFF. The CDR3 DNA is TGTGCCAGCAGTTTTGAGGCGGGCCCCGTCAATGAGCAGTTCTTC.

The V gene is TRBV7-6, the J gene TRBJ2-5; D gene unclear. CDR3 size: 15 residues. Trimming shortened V by 2 bases and J by 1 base, and 11 bases separated the two germline ends. Germline V gene sequence: CDR1 SGHVS, CDR2 FNYEAQ. The CDR3 loop is CASSLILPGQETQYF. DNA for the CDR3: TGTGCCAGCAGCTTAATTTTGCCAGGCCAAGAGACCCAGTACTTC. The entire variable domain, with the rest obtained from reference TRBV7-6 and TRBJ2-5, is as follows: GAGVSQSPRYKVTKRGQDVALRCDPISGHVSLYWYRQALGQGPEFLTYFNYEAQQDKSGLPNDRFSAERPEGSISTLTIQRTEQRDSAMYRCASSLILPGQETQYFGPGTRLLVL.

The chain combines TRBV27 with TRBJ2-7; D unresolved. Germline lookup yields CDR1 MNHEY and CDR2 SMNVEV (reference sequence). V was clipped by 8 bases and J by 0 bases, with 11 bases between them. The CDR3 runs to 13 residues. The CDR3 DNA is TGTGCCAGCGGCATGATAACCTCCTACGAGCAGTACTTC. It is translated as CASGMITSYEQYF.

The genes are TRBV4-3 and TRBJ2-6; 7 bases line up with TRBD1. The germline V gene has CDR1 LGHNA and CDR2 YSLEER. There are 20 residues in the CDR3. V lost 0 bases and J lost 1; bases outside the gene matches: 12. The DNA of the CDR3 is TGCGCCAGCAGCCAAGATATCTGGACAGGTATACCTTCTGGGGCCAACGTCCTGACTTTC. This translates into CASSQDIWTGIPSGANVLTF.

This chain joins TRBV6-1 and TRBJ1-5, with D tentatively TRBD1 (5 bases). The CDR3 loop spans 16 amino acids. Trimming cost V 4 bases and J 4 bases, with 17 bases left between them. Germline V gene data show CDR1 as MNHNS and CDR2 as SASEGT. The CDR3 nucleotides are TGTGCCAGCAGTGCGATCGCCGGGACGGGAAATCAGCCCCAGCATTTT. This encodes CASSAIAGTGNQPQHF.